These 30 T cell receptor beta chains were sequenced from one sample in a study of blood T cell repertoires in COVID-19 (TCRdb year 2020). The library was built by means of the immunoSEQ multiplex PCR assay. This immuneACCESS table, as held by TCRdb, lists in-frame sequences with V and J called but not all clones. Of the missing ones, under half trace to an unresolved V gene in checked studies; the others have no known cause. This sample holds a few hundred thousand clones; more than 80% were observed only once. The ten largest make up less than 3.5% of the sample. Sequencing used peripheral blood. These receptors came from a woman in her thirties with COVID-19, enrolled during active disease.

The V call is TRBV28, the J call TRBJ1-2; D uncertain. Germline values: CDR1 MDHEN, CDR2 SYDVKM. The CDR3 spans 10 residues. The V gene lost 6 bases and the J gene lost 6 bases, with 5 bases spanning the gap. The CDR3 DNA is TGTGCCAGCAGACGGGATGGCTACACCTTC. Its protein product is CASRRDGYTF.

CDR3 sequence reads: CASSLRDTQYF. CDR3 nucleotide sequence: TGTGCCAGCTCACTGCGGGATACGCAGTATTTT. The chain has TRBV18 and TRBJ2-3; D gene ambiguous. CDR1 is KGHSH, CDR2 LQKENI, per germline. V lost 4 bases to trimming and J lost 6 bases, with 5 bases between them. The CDR3 covers 11 residues.

V usage is TRBV5-8 and J usage is TRBJ1-3; D call uncertain. With 0 bases removed from V and 1 base from J, the gap between germline ends came to 11 bases. This CDR3 region has 16 residues. Germline V gene lookup returns CDR1 SGHTS and CDR2 YDEGEE. For the CDR3, the DNA is TGTGCCAGCAGCTTGGTGGTGTCCAGGTCTGGAAACACCATATATTTT. Encoded protein: CASSLVVSRSGNTIYF.

The chain recombines TRBV19 with TRBJ2-5; 11 positions match TRBD1. The germline V gene has CDR1 LNHDA and CDR2 SQIVND (reference sequence). This CDR3 has 16 residues. J gave up 4 bases and V 5 bases, and 9 bases lay outside the gene matches. Written as DNA, the CDR3 is TGTGCCAGTAGTCCCTTCCGGACAGGGGGCGGAGAGACCCAGTACTTC. It codes for CASSPFRTGGGETQYF.

This clone is labeled as medium-sized. The V gene is TRBV4-3, the J gene TRBJ1-2; D gene uncertain. Germline-derived CDR1 and CDR2 are LGHNA and YSLEER. Trimming left V 0 bases short and J 3 bases short, with 11 bases between. The CDR3 is made up of 15 amino acids. The chain's CDR3 is CASSQDTSAYYGYTF. The CDR3, as DNA: TGCGCCAGCAGCCAAGATACCAGCGCTTACTATGGCTACACCTTC.

The rearrangement joins TRBV5-6 to TRBJ2-2; D is ambiguous. Looked up from germline, CDR1 is SGHDT and CDR2 is YYEEEE. This CDR3 comprises 14 residues. V was trimmed by 0 bases and J by 7 bases, leaving 10 bases between them. CDR3 bases: TGTGCCAGCAGCTTGGATCCGTATAGCGGGGAGCTGTTTTTT. As protein: CASSLDPYSGELFF.

The V gene is TRBV4-2, the J gene TRBJ2-1; TRBD2 matches 13 bases. Per the germline V gene, CDR1 is LGHNA and CDR2 is YNFKEQ. This CDR3 spans 19 amino acids. Trimming at V came to 0 bases and at J to 10 bases, leaving 15 bases not matched to a gene. CDR3 region: CASSQDLGGLAGVDGEQFF. In nucleotides, the CDR3 is TGTGCCAGCAGCCAAGATCTTGGCGGACTAGCGGGGGTCGATGGGGAGCAGTTCTTC.

The chain employs TRBV5-5 and TRBJ1-1; 8 bases match TRBD1. Germline CDR1 reads SGHKS; CDR2 reads YYEKEE (reference sequence). With V trimmed by 0 bases and J by 0 bases, 10 bases remained unmatched. The CDR3 has 18 amino acids. CDR3 sequence reads: CASSLEPTGQGMNTEAFF. The CDR3 DNA reads as TGTGCCAGCAGCTTGGAGCCCACTGGACAGGGAATGAACACTGAAGCTTTCTTT.

This CDR3 is CASSLYPGQPNSPLHF. CDR3 in DNA: TGTGCCAGCAGCTTGTACCCGGGACAGCCTAATTCACCCCTCCACTTT. The rearrangement uses TRBV7-2 and TRBJ1-6, with 7 bases that match TRBD1. J was trimmed by 6 bases and V by 3 bases; bases with no gene match: 8. Looked up from germline, CDR1 is SGHTA and CDR2 is FQGNSA. This CDR3 region has 16 residues.

V is TRBV7-2 and J is TRBJ2-3; D gene uncertain. The V gene lost 3 bases and the J gene lost 2 bases, with 9 bases spanning the gap. The CDR3 loop spans 14 amino acids. Germline CDR1 SGHTA, CDR2 FQGNSA. The CDR3 DNA reads TGTGCCAGCAGCTTTGGTAGCCCCACAGATACGCAGTATTTT. Its protein is CASSFGSPTDTQYF.

In its sample, this clone was seen once. The chain couples TRBV9 to TRBJ1-4; the D is unclear. The CDR3 loop spans 15 amino acids. V shed 4 bases and J shed 6 bases, with 16 bases lying between them. Germline V gene sequence: CDR1 SGDLS, CDR2 YYNGEE. The CDR3 sequence is CASSPEAEGYEKLFF. The CDR3 DNA is TGTGCCAGCAGCCCAGAGGCGGAGGGTTATGAAAAACTGTTTTTT. Supplemented by reference TRBV9 and TRBJ1-4, the full variable domain reads DSGVTQTPKHLITATGQRVTLRCSPRSGDLSVYWYQQSLDQGLQFLIQYYNGEERAKGNILERFSAQQFPDLHSELNLSSLELGDSALYFCASSPEAEGYEKLFFGSGTQLSVL.

The chain joins TRBV24-1 to TRBJ2-2, with 8 positions matching TRBD2. The trim removed 0 bases at V and 5 bases at J, leaving 4 bases unmatched. The CDR3 extends over 16 amino acids. The germline gives CDR1 KGHDR, CDR2 SFDVKD. The CDR3 sequence: CATSDLGIAGTGELFF. CDR3 bases: TGTGCCACCAGTGATTTGGGAATAGCGGGAACCGGGGAGCTGTTTTTT.

The V and J genes are TRBV15 and TRBJ2-1; 7 bases align to TRBD1. Germline loops: CDR1 LNHNV, CDR2 YYDKDF (reference sequence). The J segment lost 6 bases and the V segment lost 1 base, leaving 15 bases of the junction unmatched. The length of the CDR3 is 18 residues. CDR3 sequence (DNA): TGTGCCACCAGCAGAGCGACGCAGGGGGTATATGGTAGCAATGAGCAGTTCTTC. This gives the protein CATSRATQGVYGSNEQFF.

The chain is built from TRBV5-1 and TRBJ2-7; weak D call: TRBD2 (7 bases). V gave up 0 bases and J gave up 4 bases, with 20 bases separating them. The V gene's germline CDR1 is SGHRS and CDR2 YFSETQ. The CDR3 totals 17 residues. The CDR3 sequence: CASSLVGGGAAGYEQYF. The CDR3 nucleotides read TGCGCCAGCAGCTTGGTCGGTGGGGGGGCGGCGGGGTACGAGCAGTACTTC.

The sample holds one count of this clone. This rearrangement joins TRBV4-1 to TRBJ2-7; D might be TRBD1 (5 bases). The CDR3 has 14 amino acids. Per germline, CDR1 MGHRA and CDR2 YSYEKL. Deletions cut 3 bases from V and 2 bases from J, with 11 bases between. Here the CDR3 reads CASSQDQGTYEQYF. In nucleotides, the CDR3 is TGCGCCAGCAGCCAGGACCAGGGAACCTACGAGCAGTACTTC.

V and J are TRBV28 and TRBJ1-5; tentative D call: TRBD1 (5 bases). The CDR3 loop spans 15 amino acids. Trimming removed 5 bases at V and 3 bases at J, with 14 bases between. Germline V gene data show CDR1 as MDHEN and CDR2 as SYDVKM. CDR3 sequence (DNA): TGTGCCAGCAGTCTCAACGGGGGATACAATCAGCCCCAGCATTTT. Its translation: CASSLNGGYNQPQHF.

CDR3 in amino acids: CASGRDSQYEQYF. The DNA for the CDR3 is TGTGCCAGCGGCCGGGACAGCCAATACGAGCAGTACTTC. The chain couples TRBV28 to TRBJ2-7; the match to TRBD1 covers 7 bases. Germline CDR1 reads MDHEN; CDR2 reads SYDVKM. The CDR3 length is 13 residues. With V trimmed by 8 bases and J by 4 bases, 8 bases remained unmatched. Supplemented by reference TRBV28 and TRBJ2-7, the full variable domain reads DVKVTQSSRYLVKRTGEKVFLECVQDMDHENMFWYRQDPGLGLRLIYFSYDVKMKEKGDIPEGYSVSREKKERFSLILESASTNQTSMYLCASGRDSQYEQYFGPGTRLTVT.

A word on this clone: An end of the junction differs from the germline gene, which may be a read error. V and J are TRBV2 and TRBJ1-1; TRBD1 matches at 10 bases. Germline CDR1 reads SNHLY; CDR2 reads FYNNEI. This CDR3 comprises 14 residues. CDR3 sequence (DNA): TGTGCCAGCAGCGAAGGACAGGGGGTGGCTGAAGCTTTCTTT. Translating gives CASSEGQGVAEAFF.

CDR3 sequence (DNA): TGTGCCAGCAGCTTAAGCGCAGCCAACACTGAAGCTTTCTTT. It specifies CASSLSAANTEAFF. The chain combines TRBV7-2 with TRBJ1-1; D gene unclear. The CDR3 runs to 14 residues. Deletions cut 2 bases from V and 2 bases from J, with 9 bases between. Germline loops: CDR1 SGHTA, CDR2 FQGNSA. The whole variable domain, filled in from reference TRBV7-2 and TRBJ1-1, reads GAGVSQSPSNKVTEKGKDVELRCDPISGHTALYWYRQSLGQGLEFLIYFQGNSAPDKSGLPSDRFSAERTGGSVSTLTIQRTQQEDSAVYLCASSLSAANTEAFFGQGTRLTVV.

The chain combines TRBV29-1 with TRBJ2-6; 7 bases line up with TRBD1. V shed 1 base and J 1 base; nucleotides not matched to a gene: 4. Germline values: CDR1 SQVTM, CDR2 ANQGSEA. This CDR3 region has 16 residues. The CDR3 region has the DNA TGCAGCGTTGAAGCAGGACAGGCATCTGGGGCCAACGTCCTGACTTTC. This codes for CSVEAGQASGANVLTF.

V is TRBV2 and J is TRBJ2-1; D unclear. Per the germline V gene, CDR1 is SNHLY and CDR2 is FYNNEI. Deletions cut 3 bases from V and 10 bases from J, with 7 bases between. The CDR3 runs to 11 residues. CDR3 bases: TGTGCCAGCAGTGACCCCCGGGAGCAGTTCTTC. Protein: CASSDPREQFF.

The sample holds a few counts of this clone. This chain joins TRBV7-9 and TRBJ2-7, with a weak D call TRBD2 (6 bases). The germline V gene encodes CDR1 SEHNR and CDR2 FQNEAQ (reference sequence). This CDR3 is 16 amino acids long. V lost 5 bases and J lost 0, with 17 bases in between. The CDR3 reads CASSPSGRGPSYEQYF. In DNA, the CDR3 is TGTGCCAGCAGCCCTTCGGGGCGGGGTCCCTCCTACGAGCAGTACTTC.

The V call is TRBV6-5, the J call TRBJ2-2; D is possibly TRBD2 (6 bases). Germline lookup yields CDR1 MNHEY and CDR2 SVGAGI. Trimming took 6 bases from V and 6 from J, leaving 11 bases between them. The CDR3 length is 13 residues. CDR3 sequence reads: CASRTGGSGELFF. DNA of the CDR3: TGTGCCAGCAGAACTGGGGGGTCCGGGGAGCTGTTTTTT.

The chain recombines TRBV9 with TRBJ2-3; 10 nucleotides align to TRBD2. The germline gives CDR1 SGDLS, CDR2 YYNGEE. The CDR3 sequence is 18 residues long. The ends lost 0 bases at V and 4 bases at J; junction bases unmatched: 11. The CDR3 DNA is TGTGCCAGCAGCGTAGCGGCTAGCGGGAGATTGTTCCCAGATACGCAGTATTTT. Amino acid sequence: CASSVAASGRLFPDTQYF.

This chain joins TRBV15 and TRBJ1-1; D possibly corresponds to TRBD1 (6 bases). This CDR3 region has 15 residues. Germline values: CDR1 LNHNV, CDR2 YYDKDF (reference sequence). Trimming pared 1 base from V and 0 bases from J, leaving 9 bases between. The CDR3 sequence: CATSRGTVMNTEAFF. The CDR3, as DNA: TGTGCCACCAGCAGAGGGACAGTTATGAACACTGAAGCTTTCTTT.

This rearrangement joins TRBV28 to TRBJ2-2; D remains unclear. This CDR3 contains 14 residues. Between the trimmed V and J ends, which lost 6 bases and 6 bases, there was a span of 14 bases. Germline CDR1 is MDHEN and CDR2 is SYDVKM. The CDR3, as DNA: TGTGCCAGCAGCCCCAACTTTGCGGCCGGGGAGCTGTTTTTT. Translating it yields CASSPNFAAGELFF. Full variable domain (remainder filled in from reference TRBV28 and TRBJ2-2): DVKVTQSSRYLVKRTGEKVFLECVQDMDHENMFWYRQDPGLGLRLIYFSYDVKMKEKGDIPEGYSVSREKKERFSLILESASTNQTSMYLCASSPNFAAGELFFGEGSRLTVL.

The chain links TRBV24-1 to TRBJ2-5; 7 bases map to TRBD2. The CDR3 contains 15 residues. With V trimmed by 4 bases and J by 4 bases, 8 bases remained unmatched. Per germline, CDR1 KGHDR and CDR2 SFDVKD. The CDR3 loop is CATSDETPGGETQYF. The CDR3 nucleotides are TGTGCCACCAGTGACGAAACCCCGGGGGGAGAGACCCAGTACTTC.

This chain connects TRBV6-5 to TRBJ2-1; D is ambiguous. This CDR3 has 15 amino acids. The germline V gene has CDR1 MNHEY and CDR2 SVGAGI. V was trimmed by 6 bases and J by 4 bases, leaving 16 bases between them. CDR3: CASSHGETYYNEQFF. For the CDR3, the DNA is TGTGCCAGCAGCCACGGTGAGACTTATTACAATGAGCAGTTCTTC.

A single count supports this clone. V and J are TRBV6-6 and TRBJ2-7, with 10 bases that match TRBD1. J was trimmed by 5 bases and V by 6 bases; bases with no gene match: 1. Germline CDR1 reads MNHNY; CDR2 reads SVGAGI (reference sequence). The CDR3 is 12 amino acids. CDR3 bases: TGTGCCAGCAGAGGGACAGGGGACGAGCAGTACGTC. Its protein product is CASRGTGDEQYV.

J is TRBJ2-6 and V is TRBV11-2; tentatively, D is TRBD1 (6 bases). Germline V gives CDR1 SGHAT, CDR2 FQNNGV. V lost 5 bases to trimming and J lost 3 bases, with 11 bases between them. This CDR3 has 15 residues. DNA for the CDR3: TGTGCCAGCAGCCCTCAGGGGTTTGGGGCCAACGTCCTGACTTTC. The encoded protein is CASSPQGFGANVLTF.